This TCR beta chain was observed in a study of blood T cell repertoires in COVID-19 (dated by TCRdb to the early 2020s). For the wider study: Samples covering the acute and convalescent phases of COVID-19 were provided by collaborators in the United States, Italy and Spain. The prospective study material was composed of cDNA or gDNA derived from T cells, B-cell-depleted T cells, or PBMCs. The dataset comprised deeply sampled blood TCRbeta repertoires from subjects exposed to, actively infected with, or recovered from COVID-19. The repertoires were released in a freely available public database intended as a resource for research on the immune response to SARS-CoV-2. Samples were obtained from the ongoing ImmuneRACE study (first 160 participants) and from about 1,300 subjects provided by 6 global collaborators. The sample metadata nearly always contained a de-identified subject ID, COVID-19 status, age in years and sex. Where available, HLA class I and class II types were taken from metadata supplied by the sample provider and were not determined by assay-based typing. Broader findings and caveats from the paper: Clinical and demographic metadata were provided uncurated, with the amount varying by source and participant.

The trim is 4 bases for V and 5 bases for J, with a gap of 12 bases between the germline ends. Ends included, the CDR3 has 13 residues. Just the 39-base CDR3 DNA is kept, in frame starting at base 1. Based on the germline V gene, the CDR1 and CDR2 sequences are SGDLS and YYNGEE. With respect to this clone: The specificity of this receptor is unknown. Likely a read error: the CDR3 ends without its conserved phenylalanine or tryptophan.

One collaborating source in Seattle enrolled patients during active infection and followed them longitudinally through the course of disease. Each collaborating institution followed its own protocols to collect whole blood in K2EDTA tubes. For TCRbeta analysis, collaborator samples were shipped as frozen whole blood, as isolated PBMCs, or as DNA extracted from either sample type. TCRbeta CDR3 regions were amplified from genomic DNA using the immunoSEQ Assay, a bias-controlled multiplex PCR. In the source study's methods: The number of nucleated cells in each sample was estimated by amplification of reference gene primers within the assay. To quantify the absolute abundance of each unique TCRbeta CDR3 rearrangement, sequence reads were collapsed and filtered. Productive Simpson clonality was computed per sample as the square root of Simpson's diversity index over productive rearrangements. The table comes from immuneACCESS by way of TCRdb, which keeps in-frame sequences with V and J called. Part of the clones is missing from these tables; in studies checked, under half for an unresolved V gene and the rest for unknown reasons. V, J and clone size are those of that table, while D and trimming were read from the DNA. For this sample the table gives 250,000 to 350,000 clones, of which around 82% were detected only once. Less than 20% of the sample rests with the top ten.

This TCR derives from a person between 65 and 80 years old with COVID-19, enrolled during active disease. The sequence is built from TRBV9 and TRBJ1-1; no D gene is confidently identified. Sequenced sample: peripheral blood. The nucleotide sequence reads TGTGCCAGCAGCCACAAATTGGGGACTGAAGCTTTCTCT. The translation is CASSHKLGTEAFS.